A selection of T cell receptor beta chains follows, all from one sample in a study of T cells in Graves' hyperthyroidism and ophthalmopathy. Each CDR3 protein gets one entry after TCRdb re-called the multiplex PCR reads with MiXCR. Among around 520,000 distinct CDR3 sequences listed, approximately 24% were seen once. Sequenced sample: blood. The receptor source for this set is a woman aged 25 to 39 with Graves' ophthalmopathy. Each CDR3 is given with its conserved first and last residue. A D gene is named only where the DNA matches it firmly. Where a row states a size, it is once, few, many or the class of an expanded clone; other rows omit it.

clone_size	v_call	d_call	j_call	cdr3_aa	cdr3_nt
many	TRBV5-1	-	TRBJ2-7	CASSRDGFYEQYF	TGCGCCAGCAGCAGGGACGGATTCTACGAGCAGTACTTC
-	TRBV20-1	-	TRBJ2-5	CSARGTQGETQYF	TGCAGTGCTAGAGGGACTCAGGGGGAGACCCAGTACTTC
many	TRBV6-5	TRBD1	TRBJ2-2	CASSYGTVNTGELFF	TGTGCCAGCAGTTACGGGACAGTCAACACCGGGGAGCTGTTTTTT
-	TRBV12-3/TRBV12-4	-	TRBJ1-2	CASSFWGPTYSDYGYTF	TGTGCCAGCAGTTTTTGGGGGCCGACCTACTCTGACTATGGTTACACCTTC
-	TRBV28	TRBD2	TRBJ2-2	CASSPDEWTSVGELFF	TGTGCCAGCAGTCCCGACGAGTGGACTAGCGTCGGGGAGCTGTTTTTT
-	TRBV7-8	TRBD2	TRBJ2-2	CASGRGDTGELFF	TGTGCAAGCGGGAGGGGTGACACCGGGGAGCTGTTTTTT
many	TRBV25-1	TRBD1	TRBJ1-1	CASSEIRGPGAEAFF	TGTGCCAGCAGTGAAATAAGGGGGCCAGGCGCTGAAGCTTTCTTT
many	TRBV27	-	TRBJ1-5	CASSARNQPQHF	TGTGCCAGCAGCGCTCGAAATCAGCCCCAGCATTTT
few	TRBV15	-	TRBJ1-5	CATSRLSWDNQPQHF	TGTGCCACCAGCAGGCTAAGTTGGGACAATCAGCCCCAGCATTTT
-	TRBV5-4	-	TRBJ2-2	CASSLADIWGYTGELFF	TGTGCCAGCAGCTTGGCGGACATCTGGGGTTACACCGGGGAGCTGTTTTTT
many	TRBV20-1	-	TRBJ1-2	CSAYEPTAGYTF	TGCAGTGCTTATGAGCCAACAGCCGGCTACACCTTC
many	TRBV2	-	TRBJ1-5	CASKQTGNPSNQPQHF	TGTGCCAGCAAACAGACAGGAAACCCTAGCAATCAGCCCCAGCATTTT
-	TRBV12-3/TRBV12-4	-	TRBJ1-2	CASSTIAQGGYGYTF	TGTGCCAGCAGCACTATCGCCCAAGGGGGCTATGGCTACACCTTC
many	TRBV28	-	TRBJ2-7	CASSLSENRPSYEQYF	TGTGCCAGCAGTTTATCGGAAAACAGGCCCTCCTACGAGCAGTACTTC
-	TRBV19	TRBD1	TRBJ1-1	CATQTGAATEAFF	TGTGCCACCCAGACAGGGGCGGCCACTGAAGCTTTCTTT
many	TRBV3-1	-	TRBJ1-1	CASSIGTSRRAFF	TGTGCCAGCTCCATCGGGACCTCAAGGAGGGCTTTCTTT
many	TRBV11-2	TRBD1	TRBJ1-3	CASSWEDRGRSGNTIYF	TGTGCCAGCAGCTGGGAGGACAGGGGAAGATCAGGAAACACCATATATTTT
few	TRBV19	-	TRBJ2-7	CASSILGGHPYEQYF	TGTGCCAGTAGTATATTAGGGGGACACCCCTACGAGCAGTACTTC
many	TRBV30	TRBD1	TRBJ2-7	CAWSPRQGSYEQYF	TGTGCCTGGAGTCCGAGACAGGGTTCCTACGAGCAGTACTTC
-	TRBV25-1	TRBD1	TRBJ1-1	CASSPGTVREAFF	TGTGCCAGCAGTCCCGGGACAGTACGTGAAGCTTTCTTT
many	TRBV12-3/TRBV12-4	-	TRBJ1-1	CASSRRWEAFF	TGTGCCAGCAGCCGCCGATGGGAAGCTTTCTTT
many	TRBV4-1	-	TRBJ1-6	CASSQILGSHSPLHF	TGCGCCAGCAGCCAAATCCTGGGATCTCATTCACCCCTCCACTTT
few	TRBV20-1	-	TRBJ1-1	CSARSDSWDTEAFF	TGCAGTGCTAGATCGGACAGTTGGGACACTGAAGCTTTCTTT
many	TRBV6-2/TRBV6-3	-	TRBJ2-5	CASSSFWGQETQYF	TGTGCCAGCAGTTCCTTTTGGGGACAAGAGACCCAGTACTTC
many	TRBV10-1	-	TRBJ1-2	CASSAETTYGYTF	TGCGCCAGCAGCGCTGAGACCACCTATGGCTACACCTTC
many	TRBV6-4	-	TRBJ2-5	CASSEEGWGTQYF	TGTGCCAGCAGTGAAGAGGGGTGGGGGACCCAGTACTTC
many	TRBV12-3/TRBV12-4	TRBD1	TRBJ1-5	CASSPWTGSNQPQHF	TGTGCCAGCAGTCCTTGGACAGGGTCCAATCAGCCCCAGCATTTT
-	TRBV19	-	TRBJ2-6	CASSSRLEGANVLTF	TGTGCCAGTAGTAGTCGACTCGAGGGGGCCAACGTCCTGACTTTC
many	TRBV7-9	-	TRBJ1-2	CASSLRGEANYGYTF	TGTGCCAGCAGCTTGAGAGGGGAAGCTAACTATGGCTACACCTTC
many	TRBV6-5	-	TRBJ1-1	CASRLGHDPSEAFF	TGTGCCAGCAGATTAGGACACGACCCATCTGAAGCTTTCTTT
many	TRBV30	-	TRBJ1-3	CAWSVHLQGAPSGNTIYF	-